These 29 T cell receptor beta chains were all obtained from the same sample, sequenced in a study of CD8+CD57+ T cells in acquired aplastic anemia. CD8+CD57+ cell expansion had been shown by flow cytometry in patients chosen for sequencing. Profiling that covered TCR beta VDJ and CDR3 relied on genomic DNA as its template. MiXCR, run by TCRdb on the reads, gives a single entry per CDR3 protein. The repertoire holds roughly 170,000 distinct CDR3 sequences, nearly 50% seen once, with 13% in the top ten. The sequenced material came from sorted CD4+, CD8+, or CD8+CD57+ T cells (not recorded which) from PBMCs. These receptors were obtained from a human donor with aplastic anemia.

This clonotype appeared a few times. The chain joins TRBV30 to TRBJ1-2; 7 bases map to TRBD1. The V gene end was trimmed by 2 bases and the J gene end by 4 bases; junction bases not matched to a gene: 1. The CDR3 spans 12 residues. CDR1 is GTSNPN and CDR2 is SVGIG in the germline V gene (reference sequence). As DNA, the CDR3 is TGTGCCTGGAGTTGGGACAGCTATGGCTACACCTTC. Translation: CAWSWDSYGYTF.

This rearrangement joins TRBV25-1 to TRBJ2-7, with no clear D. Germline CDR1 is MGHDK and CDR2 is SYGVNS. Trimming left V 8 bases short and J 5 bases short, with 19 bases between. This CDR3 is 14 amino acids long. This CDR3 is CASRMGNASNEQYF. CDR3 nucleotide sequence: TGTGCCAGCCGAATGGGAAATGCTAGTAACGAGCAGTACTTC.

This clonotype was seen at least ten times. This rearrangement joins TRBV7-8 to TRBJ2-3, with 12 bases matching TRBD2. Germline V gene sequence: CDR1 SGHVS, CDR2 FQNEAQ. The V segment lost 6 bases and the J segment 0 bases; nucleotides outside the gene matches: 4. The CDR3 length is 16 residues. The CDR3 DNA follows: TGTGCCAGCAGGAAGCTAGCGGGGGGGAGCACAGATACGCAGTATTTT. Translation gives CASRKLAGGSTDTQYF.

This clonotype was seen many times. This chain joins TRBV24-1 and TRBJ1-1, with no clear D. Trimming stripped 4 bases from V and 1 base from J, with 9 bases between. The CDR3 loop spans 14 amino acids. CDR1 and CDR2 (germline): KGHDR, SFDVKD. CDR3 in DNA: TGTGCCACCAGTGAAAGCCGACAGAACACTGAAGCTTTCTTT. Its translation is CATSESRQNTEAFF.

This clonotype was seen at least ten times. J is TRBJ2-2 and V is TRBV19, with D perhaps TRBD2 (6 bases). The CDR3 length is 16 residues. CDR1 LNHDA and CDR2 SQIVND come from the germline V gene (reference sequence). V shed 6 bases and J shed 1 base, with 15 bases lying between them. CDR3 loop: CASRPGGRRNTGELFF. The CDR3 bases are TGTGCCAGTAGACCCGGGGGACGGAGGAACACCGGGGAGCTGTTTTTT.

The rearrangement joins TRBV7-9 to TRBJ2-5; TRBD2 matches 11 bases. Germline V CDR1 and CDR2: SEHNR, FQNEAQ (reference sequence). The trim removed 3 bases at V and 5 bases at J, leaving 2 bases unmatched. CDR3 length: 14 amino acids. For the CDR3, the DNA is TGTGCCAGCAGCTTTAGCGGGAGGGTGGAGACCCAGTACTTC. Translation: CASSFSGRVETQYF.

This sequence joins TRBV20-1 and TRBJ2-5; D may be TRBD1 (6 bases). This CDR3 is 14 amino acids long. Germline V lookup: CDR1 DFQATT, CDR2 SNEGSKA (reference sequence). V was clipped by 2 bases and J by 1 base, with 11 bases between them. Here the CDR3 DNA reads TGCAGTGCTAGACTCCGGGACACCCAAGAGACCCAGTACTTC. Its protein product is CSARLRDTQETQYF.

At least ten counts were recorded for this clonotype. The chain has TRBV2 and TRBJ1-2, with 9 nucleotides matching TRBD1. The germline gives CDR1 SNHLY, CDR2 FYNNEI. The CDR3 is 15 residues long. V shed 0 bases and J 7 bases; nucleotides not matched to a gene: 6. The CDR3 nucleotides read TGTGCCAGCAGTGAAGCGCAGGGACAGGGACTTGGCTACACCTTC. Its translation: CASSEAQGQGLGYTF.

This clonotype has a handful of counts. This chain uses TRBV20-1 with TRBJ2-7; TRBD1 might be the D (5 bases). CDR1 is DFQATT, CDR2 SNEGSKA, per germline (reference sequence). The CDR3 contains 15 residues. V was shortened by 0 bases and J by 2 bases, with 14 bases between the two germline ends. CDR3 in amino acids: CSARDRRANPYEQYF. Written as DNA, the CDR3 is TGCAGTGCTAGAGATCGCAGGGCAAATCCCTACGAGCAGTACTTC.

This clonotype has ten or more counts. The chain employs TRBV6-2 or TRBV6-3 and TRBJ2-7, with TRBD1 matching over 7 bases. The CDR3 consists of 12 residues. CDR1 is MNHEY, CDR2 SVGEGT, per germline. The trim removed 6 bases at V and 6 bases at J, leaving 5 bases unmatched. CDR3 nucleotide sequence: TGTGCCAGCAGGGGGACAGCCCGCGAGCAGTACTTC. Its protein product is CASRGTAREQYF.

This clonotype was recorded at least ten times. CDR3 in DNA: TGCGCCAGCAGCTTCTCGGCAGGGGGTGGTGGGGCCAACGTCCTGACTTTC. Amino acids: CASSFSAGGGGANVLTF. V is TRBV5-1 and J is TRBJ2-6; the match to TRBD1 covers 7 bases. Germline trimming cut 2 bases from V and 3 bases from J; bases unmatched to any gene: 8. Germline V lookup: CDR1 SGHRS, CDR2 YFSETQ. The length of the CDR3 is 17 residues.

The V and J genes are TRBV2 and TRBJ2-5; 10 bases fit TRBD2. The CDR3 runs 14 residues. Germline lookup yields CDR1 SNHLY and CDR2 FYNNEI. The ends lost 4 bases at V and 4 bases at J; junction bases unmatched: 3. Written as DNA, the CDR3 is TGTGCCAGCAGTGCCATAGCGGGGGGAGAGACCCAGTACTTC. Translating gives CASSAIAGGETQYF.

This clonotype occurred many times. The CDR3 here is CASSARGQSTDTQYF. The CDR3 region has the DNA TGTGCCAGCAGCGCAAGGGGACAGAGCACAGATACGCAGTATTTT. V gene TRBV7-9 combines with J gene TRBJ2-3, with 7 bases identical to TRBD1. Germline V gene lookup returns CDR1 SEHNR and CDR2 FQNEAQ (reference sequence). The V gene end was trimmed by 5 bases and the J gene end by 0 bases; junction bases not matched to a gene: 5. The CDR3 loop spans 15 amino acids. The whole variable domain, remainder taken from reference TRBV7-9 and TRBJ2-3, is DTGVSQNPRHKITKRGQNVTFRCDPISEHNRLYWYRQTLGQGPEFLTYFQNEAQLEKSRLLSDRFSAERPKGSFSTLEIQRTEQGDSAMYLCASSARGQSTDTQYFGPGTRLTVL.

This clonotype was found a few times. This chain connects TRBV19 to TRBJ2-7; 8 nucleotides match TRBD2. V lost 10 bases and J lost 6; bases outside the gene matches: 14. Germline V gene lookup returns CDR1 LNHDA and CDR2 SQIVND (reference sequence). The CDR3 consists of 14 residues. The CDR3 region has the DNA TGTGCCACCTCCGCTCAACAGGGACTAGGCGAGCAGTACTTC. Its translation is CATSAQQGLGEQYF.

For this clonotype: This sequence may be a read error, since a much larger clone differs from it by one base. V is TRBV7-2 and J is TRBJ1-1; no definite D call. V gave up 8 bases and J gave up 6 bases, with 4 bases separating them. CDR1 and CDR2 from the germline V gene are SGHTA and FQGNSA. This CDR3 comprises 9 residues. The CDR3 coding sequence is TGTGCCAGCGGGGCTGAAGCTTTCTTT. Residues: CASGAEAFF.

This clonotype occurred a few times. The chain has TRBV29-1 and TRBJ2-2, with 9 nucleotides matching TRBD2. Per germline, CDR1 SQVTM and CDR2 ANQGSEA. This CDR3 comprises 15 residues. The V gene end was trimmed by 6 bases and the J gene end by 4 bases; junction bases not matched to a gene: 9. The CDR3 sequence is CSVRAGGEVTGELFF. Here the CDR3 DNA reads TGCAGCGTCCGAGCGGGGGGCGAAGTCACCGGGGAGCTGTTTTTT.

This clonotype was found many times. The chain is built from TRBV19 and TRBJ2-1; possible D gene TRBD2, 5 bases. V lost 5 bases and J lost 5, with 22 bases in between. The CDR3 is 17 residues long. The germline CDR1 and CDR2 sequences are LNHDA and SQIVND (reference sequence). CDR3 region: CASSRRSRGSSNNEQFF. CDR3 sequence (DNA): TGTGCCAGTAGTCGGCGTTCACGGGGATCGAGCAACAATGAGCAGTTCTTC. Full variable domain (remainder filled in from reference TRBV19 and TRBJ2-1): DGGITQSPKYLFRKEGQNVTLSCEQNLNHDAMYWYRQDPGQGLRLIYYSQIVNDFQKGDIAEGYSVSREKKESFPLTVTSAQKNPTAFYLCASSRRSRGSSNNEQFFGPGTRLTVL.

This chain joins TRBV18 and TRBJ1-4, with D possibly being TRBD1 (5 bases). The V end lost 2 bases, the J end lost 2 bases, and 6 bases lay between the germline ends. Germline CDR1 and CDR2: KGHSH and LQKENI. CDR3 length: 14 amino acids. For the CDR3, the DNA is TGTGCCAGCTCACCAGGGGCCACTAATGAAAAACTGTTTTTT. This sequence encodes CASSPGATNEKLFF.

The sample holds one count of this clonotype. The chain couples TRBV14 to TRBJ2-7, with 8 positions matching TRBD1. Germline-derived CDR1 and CDR2 are SGHDN and FVKESK. After removal of 4 bases from V and 5 bases from J, the junction contained 13 bases not matched to a gene. The CDR3 loop spans 16 amino acids. CDR3 sequence: CASSLPGTGEGDEQYF. The CDR3 coding sequence is TGTGCCAGCAGCCTTCCCGGGACAGGAGAGGGTGACGAGCAGTACTTC.

The chain carries TRBV7-6 and TRBJ1-4; D ambiguous. CDR3 length: 14 amino acids. Per germline, CDR1 SGHVS and CDR2 FNYEAQ. Trimming cost V 5 bases and J 2 bases, with 9 bases left between them. The DNA for the CDR3 is TGTGCCAGCAGCCCACAATTTACTAATGAAAAACTGTTTTTT. Translation: CASSPQFTNEKLFF.

The sample holds many counts of this clonotype. The chain employs TRBV12-3 or TRBV12-4 and TRBJ2-3; no firm D call. Trimming stripped 8 bases from V and 3 bases from J, with 6 bases between. The CDR3 contains 11 residues. The CDR3 region is CASALTDTQYF. CDR3 DNA sequence: TGTGCCAGCGCCCTTACAGATACGCAGTATTTT.

V is TRBV7-2 and J is TRBJ2-7; D is possibly TRBD1 or TRBD2 (5 bases each). Trimming removed 1 base at V and 6 bases at J, with 13 bases between. Germline CDR1 is SGHTA and CDR2 is FQGNSA. The CDR3 is 14 amino acids. In DNA form, the CDR3 reads TGTGCCAGCAGCTTAGGAGGGGTGGCGTCCGAGCAGTACTTC. Its protein is CASSLGGVASEQYF.

This clonotype was observed at least ten times. The V gene is TRBV29-1, the J gene TRBJ1-3, with D possibly matching TRBD1 (5 bases). Trimming removed 6 bases at V and 0 bases at J, with 6 bases between. Germline V gives CDR1 SQVTM, CDR2 ANQGSEA. The CDR3 has 12 amino acids. The CDR3 DNA is TGCAGCGTCAGGGCCTCTGGAAACACCATATATTTT. Translated, it gives CSVRASGNTIYF.

This sequence joins TRBV29-1 and TRBJ1-3; the D gene is possibly TRBD1 (6 bases). The CDR3 length is 15 residues. Per the germline V gene, CDR1 is SQVTM and CDR2 is ANQGSEA. V lost 2 bases, J lost 1 base, and 12 bases lay in between. CDR3 nucleotides: TGCAGCGTTGAAAACAGGGTTATTTCTGGAAACACCATATATTTT. This gives the protein CSVENRVISGNTIYF.

This clonotype was counted a few times. J is TRBJ2-7 and V is TRBV30, with 8 positions matching TRBD2. The junction had 15 bases not matched to a gene; V was cut back by 5 bases and J by 6 bases. Per the germline V gene, CDR1 is GTSNPN and CDR2 is SVGIG (reference sequence). The CDR3 loop spans 15 amino acids. As DNA, the CDR3 is TGTGCCTGGGGGCGGCGCCGCGGGGGGACGTCCGAGCAGTACTTC. As protein: CAWGRRRGGTSEQYF.

The rearrangement uses TRBV6-1 and TRBJ2-7; TRBD1 agrees at 8 bases. Germline CDR1 and CDR2: MNHNS and SASEGT. V trimming: 5 bases; J trimming: 7 bases; junction bases outside the gene matches: 22. CDR3 size: 18 residues. The CDR3 coding sequence is TGTGCCAGCAGTCCAAGAACCGGGAGACAGGGGCCCCGTGGGGAGCAGTACTTC. Translated, it gives CASSPRTGRQGPRGEQYF.

V usage is TRBV25-1 and J usage is TRBJ1-2; D gene unclear. Trimming shortened V by 4 bases and J by 6 bases, and 15 bases separated the two germline ends. This CDR3 contains 14 residues. The germline CDR1 and CDR2 sequences are MGHDK and SYGVNS. CDR3 protein: CASSAVSVSDGYTF. The CDR3 DNA reads TGTGCCAGCAGTGCGGTTAGCGTAAGCGATGGCTACACCTTC.

Only a few counts were recorded for this clonotype. The rearrangement uses TRBV9 and TRBJ1-1; D gene ambiguous. Germline loops: CDR1 SGDLS, CDR2 YYNGEE. The CDR3 spans 12 residues. Trimming cost V 3 bases and J 1 base, with 4 bases left between them. CDR3 bases: TGTGCCAGCAGCGCGACGAACACTGAAGCTTTCTTT. Amino acids: CASSATNTEAFF.

At least ten counts were recorded for this clonotype. The chain uses TRBV20-1 and TRBJ2-3; tentative D call: TRBD1 (6 bases). CDR3 size: 13 residues. Germline V gene lookup returns CDR1 DFQATT and CDR2 SNEGSKA (reference sequence). V lost 3 bases and J lost 5, with 12 bases in between. The CDR3 sequence: CSASPQGLDTQYF. DNA for the CDR3: TGCAGTGCTAGTCCCCAGGGGTTAGATACGCAGTATTTT.